The 12 T cell receptor beta chains presented below share a single source sample, sequenced in a study of T cell responses to AZD1222 COVID-19 vaccine. Method: immunoSEQ multiplex PCR; TCRdb's copy keeps in-frame clones and lacks some. Here the sample spans 100,000 to 150,000 clones, roughly nine tenths being singletons. This material consisted of peripheral blood, taken on day 0 of AZD1222 vaccination. The receptors shown here come from an adult in good health.

The chain is built from TRBV5-1 and TRBJ1-1; the match to TRBD1 covers 11 bases. The CDR3 sequence is 15 residues long. Germline-derived CDR1 and CDR2 are SGHRS and YFSETQ. Trimming removed 4 bases from V and 4 bases from J; junction bases left unmatched: 6. CDR3 nucleotide sequence: TGCGCCAGCAGCGAACCGGGACAGGGGGTCACTGAAGCTTTCTTT. Translation gives CASSEPGQGVTEAFF.

The chain is built from TRBV5-1 and TRBJ2-1; D is uncertain. The CDR3 has 14 residues. V dropped 2 bases and J dropped 1 base, with 7 bases sitting between them. Germline CDR1 is SGHRS and CDR2 is YFSETQ. Written as DNA, the CDR3 is TGCGCCAGCAGCTTCATGGGGTCCTACAATGAGCAGTTCTTC. Amino acid sequence: CASSFMGSYNEQFF.

A few counts support this clone. The genes are TRBV5-4 and TRBJ1-2, with D perhaps matching TRBD1 (5 bases). Trimming took 3 bases from V and 5 from J, leaving 20 bases between them. Germline V gives CDR1 SGHNT, CDR2 YYREEE (reference sequence). The CDR3 has 16 residues. The CDR3 is CASSSGARMGRYGYTF. The DNA of the CDR3 is TGTGCCAGCAGCTCCGGGGCCAGGATGGGAAGGTATGGCTACACCTTC.

This clone is a singleton in its sample. CDR3 sequence (DNA): TGTGCCAGCAGCCAAGGACAGGGGAGGGTTGGAGAGACCCAGTACTTC. The encoded protein is CASSQGQGRVGETQYF. The genes are TRBV4-2 and TRBJ2-5; the D gene is possibly TRBD1 (8 bases). The CDR3 has 16 residues. Germline CDR1 reads LGHNA; CDR2 reads YNFKEQ. V lost 1 base and J 4 bases, leaving 16 bases between the germline ends.

This clone was counted once. The chain recombines TRBV3-1 (or the pseudogene TRBV3-2) with TRBJ1-2; 8 positions match TRBD1. The CDR3 length is 15 residues. Looked up from germline, CDR1 is LGHDT and CDR2 is YNNKEL (reference sequence). V was pared by 7 bases and J by 4 bases, with 11 bases of the junction left unmatched. The CDR3 loop reads CASTLGQGSFYGYTF. For the CDR3, the DNA is TGTGCCAGCACCCTAGGACAGGGCTCCTTCTATGGCTACACCTTC.

This rearrangement joins TRBV28 to TRBJ1-2; 9 bases line up with TRBD1. This CDR3 comprises 16 residues. Germline V gene lookup returns CDR1 MDHEN and CDR2 SYDVKM. Losses at the gene ends were 6 bases for V and 4 bases for J; bases not matched to a gene: 12. The CDR3: CASSPEGTGILYGYTF. CDR3 in DNA: TGTGCCAGCAGCCCTGAAGGGACAGGGATTCTCTATGGCTACACCTTC.

V usage is TRBV5-1 and J usage is TRBJ2-7; TRBD1 matches 8 bases. The CDR3 is 14 amino acids. The V and J ends lost 3 bases and 5 bases, in that order; junction bases with no gene match: 7. Germline values: CDR1 SGHRS, CDR2 YFSETQ. CDR3 in amino acids: CASSWTGFMNEQYF. CDR3 in DNA: TGCGCCAGCAGCTGGACAGGGTTTATGAACGAGCAGTACTTC. Complete variable domain (other parts from reference TRBV5-1 and TRBJ2-7): KAGVTQTPRYLIKTRGQQVTLSCSPISGHRSVSWYQQTPGQGLQFLFEYFSETQRNKGNFPGRFSGRQFSNSRSEMNVSTLELGDSALYLCASSWTGFMNEQYFGPGTRLTVT.

The rearrangement uses TRBV28 and TRBJ1-3; 7 positions agree with TRBD1. The CDR3 is 12 residues long. Germline V gene lookup returns CDR1 MDHEN and CDR2 SYDVKM. Trimming took 5 bases from V and 8 from J; bases not matched to a gene: 3. CDR3 sequence reads: CASSRQGYTIYF. The CDR3 DNA is TGTGCCAGCAGTCGACAGGGTTACACCATATATTTT.

The rearrangement joins TRBV9 to TRBJ2-7; the match to TRBD2 covers 14 bases. In germline, CDR1 is SGDLS, CDR2 YYNGEE. CDR3 size: 16 residues. V lost 3 bases and J lost 2; bases outside the gene matches: 4. This CDR3 is CASSAGTSGGTYEQYF. DNA of the CDR3: TGTGCCAGCAGCGCCGGGACTAGCGGGGGAACCTACGAGCAGTACTTC.

The chain has TRBV28 and TRBJ1-2; possible D gene TRBD1, 6 bases. The CDR3 has 15 amino acids. Germline V gene data show CDR1 as MDHEN and CDR2 as SYDVKM. The V end was cut by 3 bases, the J end by 2 bases, with 13 bases between. The chain's CDR3 is CASSFSGARNYGYTF. CDR3 nucleotides: TGTGCCAGCAGTTTCTCAGGGGCGAGGAACTATGGCTACACCTTC.

J is TRBJ2-3 and V is TRBV19, with 13 bases aligning to TRBD2. This CDR3 contains 15 residues. V was pared by 8 bases and J by 2 bases, with 4 bases of the junction left unmatched. Germline CDR1 LNHDA, CDR2 SQIVND (reference sequence). The CDR3 loop reads CASRLAGGLTDTQYF. In nucleotides, the CDR3 is TGTGCCAGTCGACTAGCGGGGGGCCTCACAGATACGCAGTATTTT.

V usage is TRBV29-1 and J usage is TRBJ2-2; 10 nucleotides agree with TRBD2. CDR3 length equals 15 residues. With 3 bases clipped from V and 2 bases from J, the junction kept 3 bases outside the gene matches. Germline V gene sequence: CDR1 SQVTM, CDR2 ANQGSEA. For the CDR3, the DNA is TGCAGCGTTGACTTAGCGGGGGGAAACACCGGGGAGCTGTTTTTT. This codes for CSVDLAGGNTGELFF.